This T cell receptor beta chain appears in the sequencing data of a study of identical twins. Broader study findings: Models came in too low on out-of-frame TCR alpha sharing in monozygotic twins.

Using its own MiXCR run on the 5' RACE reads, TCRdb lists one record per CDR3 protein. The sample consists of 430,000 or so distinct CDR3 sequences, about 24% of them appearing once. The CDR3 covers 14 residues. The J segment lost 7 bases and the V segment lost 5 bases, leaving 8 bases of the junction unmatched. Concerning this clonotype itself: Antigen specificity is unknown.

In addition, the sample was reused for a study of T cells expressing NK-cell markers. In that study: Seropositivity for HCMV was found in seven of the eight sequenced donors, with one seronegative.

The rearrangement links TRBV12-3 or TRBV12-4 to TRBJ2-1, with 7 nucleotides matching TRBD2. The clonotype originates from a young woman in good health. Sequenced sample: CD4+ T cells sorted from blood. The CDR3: CASSRRGGANEQFF. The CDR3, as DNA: TGTGCCAGCAGTCGGAGGGGAGGGGCAAATGAGCAGTTCTTC.